This T cell receptor beta chain is from a study of shared clonotypes between healthy human individuals. General study results and limits: Larger richness was generally estimated for naive than memory subsets.

This CDR3 is built from 20 residues. Germline V gives CDR1 GTSNPN, CDR2 SVGIG (reference sequence). The trim removed 1 base at V and 0 bases at J, leaving 19 bases unmatched. To note about this clone: Its antigen is not identified.

Among the donors, all were Caucasian adults who lived in Nashville, Tennessee. The method was immunoSEQ multiplex PCR; TCRdb's version includes in-frame clones alone and lacks a portion of them. The data contain a few million clones, approximately 92% of them singletons. Sequenced material: naive CD4+ T cells sorted from blood. Subset defined: CD45RA+ positively selected. The receptor comes from a man younger than 35 in good health. The rearrangement uses TRBV30 and TRBJ2-7, with TRBD1 matching over 9 bases. As DNA, the CDR3 is TGTGCCTGGAGTGCTACGGACAGGGGAAGATTACTTAGGGGCTCCTACGAGCAGTACTTC. Amino acid sequence: CAWSATDRGRLLRGSYEQYF.